A selection of T cell receptor beta chains follows, all from one sample in a study of cytomegalovirus exposure and HLA in healthy donors. Repertoires were generated with immunoSEQ multiplex PCR, while TCRdb's copy carries only in-frame clones and drops some. The repertoire holds about 200,000 clones, with 82% as singletons. Source material: PBMCs. These receptors were collected from a boy aged 2 to 10 in good health and CMV-seronegative. Both conserved end residues are part of each CDR3. D genes are given only for firm matches.

TRBV23-1	TRBJ2-7	13	TRBD2	CASSQSGGYEQYF
TRBV27	TRBJ1-5	15	TRBD1	CASSWTGVSNQPQHF
TRBV23-1	TRBJ1-2	16	NA	CASSHRPGGNYYGYTF
TRBV4-3	TRBJ2-1	17	TRBD2	CASSQDFRLAVYNEQFF
TRBV2	TRBJ1-2	14	NA	CASGESRLAYGYTF
TRBV2	TRBJ2-7	14	NA	CASSEDYRPGEQYF
TRBV11-2	TRBJ2-7	14	NA	CASSLVSRAYEQYF
TRBV19	TRBJ2-1	15	TRBD2	CASRKVSGGANEQFF
TRBV6-6	TRBJ2-2	15	TRBD2	CASSLTSGGGGELFF
TRBV5-1	TRBJ2-5	18	TRBD2	CASSLAPGLAGAQETQYF
TRBV5-6	TRBJ2-7	12	NA	CASSSLPGEQYF
TRBV30	TRBJ2-4	15	NA	CAWREAGGAKNIQYF
TRBV18	TRBJ2-1	16	TRBD2	CASSPKSWRGNNEQFF
TRBV4-3	TRBJ1-6	16	NA	CASSQALSSYNSPLHF
TRBV27	TRBJ2-1	14	TRBD1	CASIGTGGFNEQFF
TRBV2	TRBJ1-5	12	NA	CASNRQLGPQHF